The 30 T cell receptor beta chains given below trace back to one sample, sequenced in a study of shared clonotypes between healthy human individuals. CD45RO-negative, CCR7-positively selected cells formed the naive CD8 fraction, excluding terminally differentiated effector memory CD45RA+ cells. The data were produced by immunoSEQ multiplex PCR, yet TCRdb's version contains in-frame clones alone and is incomplete. The top ten clones hold 1.2% of a sample with about 1,800,000 clones, about 95% of them seen once. Sequenced material: naive CD8+ T cells sorted from blood. The origin of the receptors is a young man in good health.

The V call is TRBV5-6, the J call TRBJ1-2; the match to TRBD1 covers 10 bases. Germline V CDR1 and CDR2: SGHDT, YYEEEE. Germline trimming cut 1 base from V and 2 bases from J; bases unmatched to any gene: 2. The CDR3 runs to 15 residues. CDR3 nucleotide sequence: TGTGCCAGCAGCTTGAAGGGACAGGGGAACTATGGCTACACCTTC. Translation gives CASSLKGQGNYGYTF.

This sequence joins TRBV5-6 and TRBJ1-5, with TRBD1 matching 9 bases. CDR3 length: 16 residues. V shed 3 bases and J 4 bases; nucleotides not matched to a gene: 8. Germline CDR1 reads SGHDT; CDR2 reads YYEEEE. The CDR3 DNA is TGTGCCAGCAGCTCAGGGGGACAGGGTGGGAATCAGCCCCAGCATTTT. This codes for CASSSGGQGGNQPQHF.

The rearrangement links TRBV23-1 to TRBJ2-7; tentatively, D is TRBD2 (5 bases). TRBV23-1 is annotated as an ORF whose role is uncertain. This CDR3 has 16 residues. The ends were cut back, 6 bases at V and 3 bases at J, with 21 bases in the middle. The CDR3 DNA reads as TGCGCCAGCAGCCAACATGAACGGGGAGTAGACTACGAGCAGTACTTC. Encoded protein: CASSQHERGVDYEQYF.

This clone has more than one count but fewer than ten. Other DNA sequences within the sample encode an identical CDR3. The chain uses TRBV25-1 and TRBJ2-1, with D unresolved. The CDR3 loop spans 11 amino acids. CDR1 and CDR2 from the germline V gene are MGHDK and SYGVNS. The germline V and J ends were trimmed by 3 bases and 3 bases, with 0 bases remaining between them. CDR3 amino acids: CASSDYNEQFF. DNA for the CDR3: TGTGCCAGCAGTGACTACAATGAGCAGTTCTTC.

The chain links TRBV5-1 to TRBJ2-5; weak D call: TRBD2 (5 bases). Germline lookup yields CDR1 SGHRS and CDR2 YFSETQ. CDR3 length: 13 residues. V was cut by 4 bases and J by 5 bases, with 12 bases left in between. CDR3 sequence reads: CASSPLARETQYF. The CDR3 bases are TGCGCCAGCAGCCCTCTAGCTCGGGAGACCCAGTACTTC.

This clone was seen once. Other nucleotide sequences in the sample specify the same CDR3. The J gene is TRBJ1-5, the V gene TRBV30; perhaps TRBD1 as D (5 bases). CDR1 and CDR2 (germline): GTSNPN, SVGIG (reference sequence). There are 14 residues in the CDR3. For the CDR3, the DNA is TGTGCTTCCGGGACGGAGAATAGCAATCAGCCCCAGCATTTT. This translates into CASGTENSNQPQHF.

This clone was recorded only once. The gene calls are TRBV19 and TRBJ2-3, with 8 nucleotides matching TRBD2. Trimming at V came to 6 bases and at J to 5 bases, leaving 13 bases not matched to a gene. Germline V gene sequence: CDR1 LNHDA, CDR2 SQIVND (reference sequence). This CDR3 contains 16 residues. The CDR3, as DNA: TGTGCCAGTAGGAGGACACCGGGACTAGTTGGAGATACGCAGTATTTT. Translating gives CASRRTPGLVGDTQYF. The full variable domain, rest sourced from reference TRBV19 and TRBJ2-3, is DGGITQSPKYLFRKEGQNVTLSCEQNLNHDAMYWYRQDPGQGLRLIYYSQIVNDFQKGDIAEGYSVSREKKESFPLTVTSAQKNPTAFYLCASRRTPGLVGDTQYFGPGTRLTVL.

The V and J genes are TRBV7-8 and TRBJ1-5; TRBD1 might be the D (6 bases). The ends were cut back, 4 bases at V and 3 bases at J, with 10 bases in the middle. The CDR3 runs 14 residues. Looked up from germline, CDR1 is SGHVS and CDR2 is FQNEAQ. CDR3 region: CASSSGQLNQPQHF. CDR3 in DNA: TGTGCCAGCAGCTCCGGACAGCTCAATCAGCCCCAGCATTTT.

This chain uses TRBV27 with TRBJ2-2; a possible D gene is TRBD1 (6 bases). Germline CDR1 is MNHEY and CDR2 is SMNVEV (reference sequence). V lost 3 bases to trimming and J lost 6 bases, with 17 bases between them. The CDR3 spans 16 residues. This CDR3 reads CASSFWAGELAGELFF. Written as DNA, the CDR3 is TGTGCCAGCAGTTTCTGGGCAGGGGAATTGGCCGGGGAGCTGTTTTTT.

This sequence joins TRBV27 and TRBJ2-7, with 7 bases fitting TRBD1. CDR1 MNHEY and CDR2 SMNVEV come from the germline V gene (reference sequence). The CDR3 sequence is 17 residues long. J was trimmed by 1 base and V by 4 bases; bases with no gene match: 13. The CDR3 here is CASSYINPTGVSYEQYF. In DNA form, the CDR3 reads TGTGCCAGCAGTTATATTAACCCAACAGGGGTGTCCTACGAGCAGTACTTC.

With regard to this clone: The sample has other DNA sequences that encode this CDR3 too. This sequence joins TRBV9 and TRBJ2-2; no firm D call. This CDR3 spans 13 amino acids. CDR1 is SGDLS and CDR2 is YYNGEE in the germline V gene. The V end was cut by 2 bases, the J end by 5 bases, with 7 bases between. Here the CDR3 reads CASSVVHTGELFF. CDR3 bases: TGTGCCAGCAGCGTGGTCCATACCGGGGAGCTGTTTTTT. Full variable domain (missing parts from reference TRBV9 and TRBJ2-2): DSGVTQTPKHLITATGQRVTLRCSPRSGDLSVYWYQQSLDQGLQFLIQYYNGEERAKGNILERFSAQQFPDLHSELNLSSLELGDSALYFCASSVVHTGELFFGEGSRLTVL.

The chain recombines TRBV28 with TRBJ1-4; maybe TRBD1 (6 bases). V lost 3 bases and J lost 7, with 9 bases in between. Germline V gene lookup returns CDR1 MDHEN and CDR2 SYDVKM. The CDR3 has 13 residues. The CDR3 DNA reads TGTGCCAGCAGTTTCAGGGGCGGTGAAAAACTGTTTTTT. It yields the protein CASSFRGGEKLFF. Full variable domain (outside the CDR3, taken from reference TRBV28 and TRBJ1-4): DVKVTQSSRYLVKRTGEKVFLECVQDMDHENMFWYRQDPGLGLRLIYFSYDVKMKEKGDIPEGYSVSREKKERFSLILESASTNQTSMYLCASSFRGGEKLFFGSGTQLSVL.

The chain is built from TRBV6-5 and TRBJ1-2; TRBD1 aligns across 7 bases. This CDR3 contains 14 residues. The V gene's germline CDR1 is MNHEY and CDR2 SVGAGI. Losses at the gene ends were 11 bases for V and 4 bases for J; bases not matched to a gene: 13. CDR3 in amino acids: CAGRGDSLLYGYTF. CDR3 nucleotide sequence: TGTGCCGGCCGCGGGGACAGCCTACTCTATGGCTACACCTTC.

This sequence joins TRBV27 and TRBJ1-1; possibly TRBD1 for D (6 bases). From germline, CDR1 is MNHEY and CDR2 SMNVEV (reference sequence). V was cut by 1 base and J by 3 bases, with 21 bases left in between. This CDR3 has 18 residues. Written as DNA, the CDR3 is TGTGCCAGCAGTTTATTCCCCCCGGGTCAGGGGTCCGACACTGAAGCTTTCTTT. This gives the protein CASSLFPPGQGSDTEAFF.

As concerns this clone: The identical CDR3 is also encoded by other nucleotide sequences in the sample. The gene calls are TRBV5-6 and TRBJ2-7; D unclear. V lost 1 base, J lost 0 bases, and 5 bases lay in between. The CDR3 loop spans 13 amino acids. CDR1 and CDR2 (germline): SGHDT, YYEEEE. The CDR3 region has the DNA TGTGCCAGCAGCTTGTTGCTCTCCTACGAGCAGTACTTC. Translating it yields CASSLLLSYEQYF.

The V gene is TRBV27, the J gene TRBJ2-5; perhaps D is TRBD1 or TRBD2 (5 bases each). V was clipped by 2 bases and J by 4 bases, with 11 bases between them. This CDR3 is 14 amino acids long. The germline gives CDR1 MNHEY, CDR2 SMNVEV (reference sequence). In DNA form, the CDR3 reads TGTGCCAGCAGTTTAATCGGGGCTGCAGAGACCCAGTACTTC. Amino acid sequence: CASSLIGAAETQYF.

The J gene is TRBJ1-1, the V gene TRBV13; weak D call: TRBD1 (6 bases). Deletions cut 4 bases from V and 0 bases from J, with 15 bases between. In germline, CDR1 is PRHDT, CDR2 FYEKMQ (reference sequence). This CDR3 has 16 residues. CDR3 bases: TGTGCCAGCAGCTCTGGGGAGGGGGATATGAACACTGAAGCTTTCTTT. Encoded protein: CASSSGEGDMNTEAFF.

This clone was recorded once. The chain is built from TRBV5-4 and TRBJ2-5, with a tentative D call TRBD1 (5 bases). Germline CDR1 and CDR2: SGHNT and YYREEE (reference sequence). The V and J ends lost 0 bases and 5 bases respectively, with 11 bases between them. The CDR3 sequence is 14 residues long. For the CDR3, the DNA is TGTGCCAGCAGCTTGGTAGGGGATTCTGAGACCCAGTACTTC. This translates into CASSLVGDSETQYF.

This clone has just one count. Other DNA sequences within the sample encode an identical CDR3. The chain combines TRBV11-2 with TRBJ2-7, with a possible D match to TRBD2 (6 bases). V was shortened by 3 bases and J by 2 bases, with 11 bases between the two germline ends. Per the germline V gene, CDR1 is SGHAT and CDR2 is FQNNGV. The CDR3 is 14 residues long. The CDR3 sequence is CASSLVGGAYEQYF. The CDR3, as DNA: TGTGCCAGCAGCTTGGTGGGGGGTGCCTACGAGCAGTACTTC.

This sequence joins TRBV4-3 and TRBJ2-1, with 8 bases aligning to TRBD2. The germline V gene has CDR1 LGHNA and CDR2 YSLEER. This CDR3 is built from 18 residues. The V segment lost 1 base and the J segment 8 bases; nucleotides outside the gene matches: 16. The CDR3 region is CASSQVVSAGGDGDEQFF. The CDR3 DNA follows: TGCGCCAGCAGCCAAGTCGTTTCGGCGGGAGGAGATGGGGATGAGCAGTTCTTC.

The J gene is TRBJ2-7, the V gene TRBV9; 7 bases match TRBD2. Germline CDR1 is SGDLS and CDR2 is YYNGEE. There are 13 residues in the CDR3. Germline trimming cut 3 bases from V and 6 bases from J; bases unmatched to any gene: 6. The CDR3 sequence: CASSGRLASEQYF. CDR3 DNA: TGTGCCAGCAGCGGGCGACTAGCCAGCGAGCAGTACTTC.

This chain uses TRBV13 with TRBJ2-1, with D unclear. The V end lost 0 bases, the J end lost 0 bases, and 6 bases lay between the germline ends. CDR3 length: 15 residues. Looked up from germline, CDR1 is PRHDT and CDR2 is FYEKMQ (reference sequence). CDR3 amino acids: CASSLGTASYNEQFF. In DNA form, the CDR3 reads TGTGCCAGCAGCTTAGGGACGGCCTCCTACAATGAGCAGTTCTTC.

This clone has a single count. This chain links TRBV29-1 with TRBJ2-5; 7 nucleotides match TRBD2. With V trimmed by 6 bases and J by 5 bases, 15 bases remained unmatched. The germline V gene encodes CDR1 SQVTM and CDR2 ANQGSEA. This CDR3 is 15 amino acids long. CDR3 coding DNA: TGCAGCGTCTACGACGACAGCACTAGCGTGGAGACCCAGTACTTC. Translating gives CSVYDDSTSVETQYF.

This clone is a singleton in its sample. In DNA, the CDR3 is TGTGCCAGCAGCGCGACAGGGGCAGAGACCCAGTACTTC. Amino acids: CASSATGAETQYF. V gene TRBV5-6 combines with J gene TRBJ2-5; 8 nucleotides align to TRBD1. The CDR3 spans 13 residues. Germline CDR1 SGHDT, CDR2 YYEEEE. The J segment lost 4 bases and the V segment lost 4 bases, leaving 3 bases of the junction unmatched. The whole variable domain, filled in from reference TRBV5-6 and TRBJ2-5, reads DAGVTQSPTHLIKTRGQQVTLRCSPKSGHDTVSWYQQALGQGPQFIFQYYEEEERQRGNFPDRFSGHQFPNYSSELNVNALLLGDSALYLCASSATGAETQYFGPGTRLLVL.

The CDR3 coding sequence is TGTGCCAGCAGTTTCCTACGGGACAACGCATATGGCTACACCTTC. This gives the protein CASSFLRDNAYGYTF. This chain joins TRBV27 and TRBJ1-2, with a weak D call TRBD1 (6 bases). The V gene's germline CDR1 is MNHEY and CDR2 SMNVEV (reference sequence). The V end lost 3 bases, the J end lost 5 bases, and 16 bases lay between the germline ends. The CDR3 totals 15 residues.

The rearrangement joins TRBV6-5 to TRBJ1-2, with a weak D call TRBD1 (6 bases). The CDR3 extends over 13 amino acids. Trimming removed 6 bases from V and 2 bases from J, with 10 bases in between. CDR1 is MNHEY, CDR2 SVGAGI, per germline. This chain's CDR3 is CASRSGQNYGYTF. Written as DNA, the CDR3 is TGTGCCAGCAGGAGTGGACAGAACTATGGCTACACCTTC.

This chain joins TRBV7-9 and TRBJ2-3; 13 nucleotides match TRBD2. The ends lost 5 bases at V and 3 bases at J; junction bases unmatched: 8. Germline V gene sequence: CDR1 SEHNR, CDR2 FQNEAQ (reference sequence). The CDR3 is 17 residues long. The CDR3 loop is CASSPPTSGGLTDTQYF. CDR3 bases: TGTGCCAGCAGCCCCCCGACTAGCGGGGGGCTGACAGATACGCAGTATTTT.

This clone was recorded only once. The V call is TRBV6-5, the J call TRBJ1-1; D remains unclear. This CDR3 contains 14 residues. Germline V gene lookup returns CDR1 MNHEY and CDR2 SVGAGI. Trimming shortened V by 11 bases and J by 5 bases, and 21 bases separated the two germline ends. CDR3 bases: TGTGCCGTCAGCCTCCAGGCCGTCGGGACTGAAGCTTTCTTT. It codes for CAVSLQAVGTEAFF.

The chain combines TRBV7-8 with TRBJ2-2, with D tentatively TRBD1 or TRBD2 (5 bases each). Trimming removed 3 bases at V and 5 bases at J, with 13 bases between. The CDR3 loop spans 15 amino acids. Germline CDR1 and CDR2: SGHVS and FQNEAQ. The CDR3 bases are TGTGCCAGCAGCTTTTATCCGGGGCAAACCGGGGAGCTGTTTTTT. Its translation is CASSFYPGQTGELFF. Full variable domain (rest looked up from reference TRBV7-8 and TRBJ2-2): GAGVSQSPRYKVAKRGQDVALRCDPISGHVSLFWYQQALGQGPEFLTYFQNEAQLDKSGLPSDRFFAERPEGSVSTLKIQRTQQEDSAVYLCASSFYPGQTGELFFGEGSRLTVL.

This chain connects TRBV21-1 to TRBJ2-3. TRBV21-1 corresponds to a pseudogene. The CDR3 loop spans 15 amino acids. In nucleotides, the CDR3 is TGTGCCAGCAGCCTTGGACCGAAGAACACAGATACGCAGTATTTT. Translated, it gives CASSLGPKNTDTQYF.